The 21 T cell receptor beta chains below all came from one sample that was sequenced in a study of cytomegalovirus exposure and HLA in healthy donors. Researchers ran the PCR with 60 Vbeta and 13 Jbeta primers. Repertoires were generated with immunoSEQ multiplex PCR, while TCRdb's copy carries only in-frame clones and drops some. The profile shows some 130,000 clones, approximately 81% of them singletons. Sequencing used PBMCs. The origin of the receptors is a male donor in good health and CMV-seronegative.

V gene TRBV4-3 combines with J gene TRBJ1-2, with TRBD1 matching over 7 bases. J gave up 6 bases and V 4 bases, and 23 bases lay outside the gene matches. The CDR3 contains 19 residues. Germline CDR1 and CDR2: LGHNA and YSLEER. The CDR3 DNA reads TGCGCCAGCAGCCCCCGTTCGGTAATGACAGGGAGCAGAGTTGATGGCTACACCTTC. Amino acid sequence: CASSPRSVMTGSRVDGYTF.

CDR3 sequence reads: CASSETGPEKLFF. The CDR3 nucleotides are TGTGCCAGCAGTGAAACAGGGCCGGAAAAACTGTTTTTT. The chain couples TRBV6-1 to TRBJ1-4; D is perhaps TRBD1 (6 bases). The CDR3 is made up of 13 amino acids. The germline CDR1 and CDR2 sequences are MNHNS and SASEGT. Trimming pared 2 bases from V and 8 bases from J, leaving 9 bases between.

The CDR3 region is CASSADSVNTDTQYF. The CDR3 DNA follows: TGCGCCAGCAGCGCCGATAGCGTCAACACAGATACGCAGTATTTT. The rearrangement joins TRBV5-1 to TRBJ2-3; the D gene is possibly TRBD2 (5 bases). Germline values: CDR1 SGHRS, CDR2 YFSETQ. Trimming cost V 4 bases and J 2 bases, with 14 bases left between them. This CDR3 is 15 amino acids long.

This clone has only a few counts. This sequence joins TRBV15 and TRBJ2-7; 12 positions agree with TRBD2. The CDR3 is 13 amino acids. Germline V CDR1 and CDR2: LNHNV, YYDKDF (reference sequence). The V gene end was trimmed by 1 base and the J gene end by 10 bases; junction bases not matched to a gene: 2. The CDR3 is CATSRGTSGAQYF. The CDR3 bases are TGTGCCACCAGCAGAGGGACTAGCGGGGCACAGTACTTC. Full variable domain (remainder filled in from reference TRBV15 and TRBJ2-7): DAMVIQNPRYQVTQFGKPVTLSCSQTLNHNVMYWYQQKSSQAPKLLFHYYDKDFNNEADTPDNFQSRRPNTSFCFLDIRSPGLGDTAMYLCATSRGTSGAQYFGPGTRLTVT.

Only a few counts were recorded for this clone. The CDR3 loop is CASVGRARETQYF. DNA for the CDR3: TGTGCCAGCGTCGGGCGGGCACGCGAGACCCAGTACTTC. This chain links TRBV11-1 with TRBJ2-5; D is perhaps TRBD2 (5 bases). CDR1 is SGHAT and CDR2 is FQDESV in the germline V gene (reference sequence). This CDR3 has 13 residues. V dropped 8 bases and J dropped 5 bases, with 15 bases sitting between them.

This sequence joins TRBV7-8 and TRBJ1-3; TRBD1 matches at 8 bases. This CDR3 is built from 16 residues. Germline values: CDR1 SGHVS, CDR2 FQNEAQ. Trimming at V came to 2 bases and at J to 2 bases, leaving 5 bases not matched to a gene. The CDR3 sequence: CASSLRSGGAGNTIYF. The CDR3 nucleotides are TGTGCCAGCAGCTTAAGGTCAGGGGGCGCTGGAAACACCATATATTTT.

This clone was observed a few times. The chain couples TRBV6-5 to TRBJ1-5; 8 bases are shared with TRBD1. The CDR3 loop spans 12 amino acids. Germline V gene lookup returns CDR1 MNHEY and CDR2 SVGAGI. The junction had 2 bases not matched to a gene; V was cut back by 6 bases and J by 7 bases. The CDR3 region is CASRQGGQPQHF. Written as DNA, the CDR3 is TGTGCCAGCAGACAGGGGGGACAGCCCCAGCATTTT.

The CDR3 protein is CASRSTGANSPLHF. CDR3 in DNA: TGTGCCAGCCGGTCAACAGGGGCCAATTCACCCCTCCACTTT. The chain has TRBV19 and TRBJ1-6; 7 bases are shared with TRBD1. The CDR3 extends over 14 amino acids. CDR1 LNHDA and CDR2 SQIVND come from the germline V gene (reference sequence). V lost 9 bases, J lost 7 bases, and 9 bases stayed unmatched.

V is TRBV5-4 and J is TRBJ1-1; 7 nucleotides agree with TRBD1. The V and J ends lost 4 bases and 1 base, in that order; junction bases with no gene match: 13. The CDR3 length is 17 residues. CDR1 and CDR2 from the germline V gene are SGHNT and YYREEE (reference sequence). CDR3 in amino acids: CASSTQQGRRGNTEAFF. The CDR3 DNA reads TGTGCCAGCAGCACGCAACAGGGGAGGAGAGGGAACACTGAAGCTTTCTTT.

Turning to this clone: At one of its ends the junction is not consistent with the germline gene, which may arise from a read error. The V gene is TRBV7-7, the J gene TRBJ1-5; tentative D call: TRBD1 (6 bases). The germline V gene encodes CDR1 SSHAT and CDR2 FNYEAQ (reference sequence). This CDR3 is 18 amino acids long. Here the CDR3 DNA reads TGTGCTAGCAGCTTAGTCGGGACACCGAATAATAGCAATCAGCCCCAGCATTTT. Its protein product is CASSLVGTPNNSNQPQHF.

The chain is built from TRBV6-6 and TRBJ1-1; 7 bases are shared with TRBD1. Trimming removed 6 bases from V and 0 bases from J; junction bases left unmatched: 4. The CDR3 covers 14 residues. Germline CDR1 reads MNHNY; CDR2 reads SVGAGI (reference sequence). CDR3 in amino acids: CASREGAVNTEAFF. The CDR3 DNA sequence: TGTGCCAGCAGGGAGGGGGCCGTGAACACTGAAGCTTTCTTT.

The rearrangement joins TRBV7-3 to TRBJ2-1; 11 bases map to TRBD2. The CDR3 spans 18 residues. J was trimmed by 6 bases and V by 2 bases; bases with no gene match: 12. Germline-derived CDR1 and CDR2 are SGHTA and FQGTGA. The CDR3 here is CASSLDSGGAEPGNEQFF. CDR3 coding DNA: TGTGCCAGCAGCTTAGATAGCGGGGGGGCAGAACCCGGCAATGAGCAGTTCTTC.

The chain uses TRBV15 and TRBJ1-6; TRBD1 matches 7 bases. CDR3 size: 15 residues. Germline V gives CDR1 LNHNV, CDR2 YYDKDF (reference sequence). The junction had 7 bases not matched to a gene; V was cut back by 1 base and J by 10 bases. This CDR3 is CATSRGGQGDSPLHF. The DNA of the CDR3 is TGTGCCACCAGCAGAGGAGGGCAGGGGGACTCACCCCTCCACTTT.

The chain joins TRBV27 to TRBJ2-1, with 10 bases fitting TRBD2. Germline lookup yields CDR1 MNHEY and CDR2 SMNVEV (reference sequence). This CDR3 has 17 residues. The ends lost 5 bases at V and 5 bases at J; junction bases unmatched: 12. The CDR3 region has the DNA TGTGCCAGCAGTACCCCCCTACTAGCGGGGCTTGACAATGAGCAGTTCTTC. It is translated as CASSTPLLAGLDNEQFF.

CDR3 sequence: CASSYRTGWNEKLFF. The CDR3 region has the DNA TGTGCCAGCAGCTATCGGACAGGCTGGAATGAAAAACTGTTTTTT. The chain is built from TRBV5-6 and TRBJ1-4; 7 bases match TRBD1. Germline trimming cut 3 bases from V and 5 bases from J; bases unmatched to any gene: 7. The CDR3 runs 15 residues. Germline CDR1 SGHDT, CDR2 YYEEEE.

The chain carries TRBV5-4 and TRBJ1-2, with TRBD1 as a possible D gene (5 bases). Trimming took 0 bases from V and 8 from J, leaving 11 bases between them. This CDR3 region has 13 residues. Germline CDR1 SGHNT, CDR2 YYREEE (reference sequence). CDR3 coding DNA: TGTGCCAGCAGCTTGGAGGGACTGAGCGGCTACACCTTC. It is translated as CASSLEGLSGYTF.

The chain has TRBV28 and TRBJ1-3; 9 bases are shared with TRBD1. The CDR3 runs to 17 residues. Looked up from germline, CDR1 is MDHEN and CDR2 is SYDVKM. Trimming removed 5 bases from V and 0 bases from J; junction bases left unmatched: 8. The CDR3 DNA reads TGTGCCAGCAGTCCCGTACAGGGGGCAGCCTCTGGAAACACCATATATTTT. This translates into CASSPVQGAASGNTIYF.

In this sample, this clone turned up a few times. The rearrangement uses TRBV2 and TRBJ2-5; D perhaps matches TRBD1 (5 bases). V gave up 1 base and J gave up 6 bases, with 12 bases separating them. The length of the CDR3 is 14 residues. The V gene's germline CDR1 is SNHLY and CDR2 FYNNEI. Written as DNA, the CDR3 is TGTGCCAGCAGTGAAGTCCAGGGTCCACAGACCCAGTACTTC. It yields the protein CASSEVQGPQTQYF.

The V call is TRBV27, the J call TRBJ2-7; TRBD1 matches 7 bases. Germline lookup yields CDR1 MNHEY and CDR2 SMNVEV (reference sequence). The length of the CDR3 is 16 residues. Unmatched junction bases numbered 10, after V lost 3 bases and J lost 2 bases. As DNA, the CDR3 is TGTGCCAGCAGTTTCCAAACAGGGGTCTTAACCTACGAGCAGTACTTC. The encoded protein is CASSFQTGVLTYEQYF.

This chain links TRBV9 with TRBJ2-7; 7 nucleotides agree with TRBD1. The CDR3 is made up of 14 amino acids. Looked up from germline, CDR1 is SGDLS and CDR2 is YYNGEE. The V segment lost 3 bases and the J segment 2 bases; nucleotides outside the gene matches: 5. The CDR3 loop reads CASSGRDSTYEQYF. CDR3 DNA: TGTGCCAGCAGCGGCCGGGACAGCACCTACGAGCAGTACTTC. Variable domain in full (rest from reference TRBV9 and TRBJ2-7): DSGVTQTPKHLITATGQRVTLRCSPRSGDLSVYWYQQSLDQGLQFLIQYYNGEERAKGNILERFSAQQFPDLHSELNLSSLELGDSALYFCASSGRDSTYEQYFGPGTRLTVT.

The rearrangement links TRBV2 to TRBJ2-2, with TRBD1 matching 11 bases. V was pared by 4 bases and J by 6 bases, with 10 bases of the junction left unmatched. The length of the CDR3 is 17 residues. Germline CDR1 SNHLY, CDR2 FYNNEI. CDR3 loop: CASSGPGQGGWSGELFF. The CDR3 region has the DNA TGTGCCAGCAGTGGACCGGGACAGGGGGGGTGGTCCGGGGAGCTGTTTTTT.